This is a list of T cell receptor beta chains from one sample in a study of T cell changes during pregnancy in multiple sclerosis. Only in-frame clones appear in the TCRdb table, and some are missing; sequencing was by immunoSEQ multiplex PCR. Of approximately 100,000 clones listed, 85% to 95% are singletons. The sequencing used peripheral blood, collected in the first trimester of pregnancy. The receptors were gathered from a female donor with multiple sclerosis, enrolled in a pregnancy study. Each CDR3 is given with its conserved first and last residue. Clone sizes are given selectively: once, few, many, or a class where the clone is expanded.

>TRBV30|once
CAWIQPPPIKRGYEQYF
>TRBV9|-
CASSAGHTSNEKLFF
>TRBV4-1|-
CASSQERLAGGLLYNEQFF
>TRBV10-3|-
CAISGGTGQGANSPLHF
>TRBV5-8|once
CASSPGTGANTEAFF
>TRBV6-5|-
CASRSGTALYEQYF
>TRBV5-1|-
CASSRDTATTGELFF
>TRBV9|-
CASSVGRSYEPQHF
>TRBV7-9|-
CASSSEGDGYTF
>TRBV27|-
CASSSTGLNTEAFF
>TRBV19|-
CASSSQSAGELFF
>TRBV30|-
CAYSGGRRFF
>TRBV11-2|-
CASSTNQGSTRGYTF
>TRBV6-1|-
CASSEGLPLDEQYF
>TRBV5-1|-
CASGPGQGVNYGYTF
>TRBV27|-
CASRRQGIYGYTF
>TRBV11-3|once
CASSLSSRRGGQETQYF
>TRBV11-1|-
CASNPGDTTEAFF
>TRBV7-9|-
CASSKSTYNEQFF
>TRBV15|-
CATSGETGAEKLFF
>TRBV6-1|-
CASSERGVAGTQYF
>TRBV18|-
CASSPYEGVGNTIYF